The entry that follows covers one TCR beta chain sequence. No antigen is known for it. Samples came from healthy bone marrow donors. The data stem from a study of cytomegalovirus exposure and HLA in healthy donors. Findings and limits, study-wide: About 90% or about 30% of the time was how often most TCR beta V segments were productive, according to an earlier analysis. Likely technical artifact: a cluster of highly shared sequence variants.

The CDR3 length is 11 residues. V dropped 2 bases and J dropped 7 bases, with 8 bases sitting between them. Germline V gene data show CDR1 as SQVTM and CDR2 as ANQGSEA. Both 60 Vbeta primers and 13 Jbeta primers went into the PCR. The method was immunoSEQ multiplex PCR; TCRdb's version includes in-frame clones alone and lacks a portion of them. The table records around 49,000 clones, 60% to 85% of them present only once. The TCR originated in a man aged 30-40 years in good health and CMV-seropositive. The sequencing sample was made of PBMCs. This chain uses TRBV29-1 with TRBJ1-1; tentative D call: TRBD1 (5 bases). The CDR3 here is CSVEQGGEAFF. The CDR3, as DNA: TGCAGCGTTGAACAGGGTGGTGAAGCTTTCTTT.